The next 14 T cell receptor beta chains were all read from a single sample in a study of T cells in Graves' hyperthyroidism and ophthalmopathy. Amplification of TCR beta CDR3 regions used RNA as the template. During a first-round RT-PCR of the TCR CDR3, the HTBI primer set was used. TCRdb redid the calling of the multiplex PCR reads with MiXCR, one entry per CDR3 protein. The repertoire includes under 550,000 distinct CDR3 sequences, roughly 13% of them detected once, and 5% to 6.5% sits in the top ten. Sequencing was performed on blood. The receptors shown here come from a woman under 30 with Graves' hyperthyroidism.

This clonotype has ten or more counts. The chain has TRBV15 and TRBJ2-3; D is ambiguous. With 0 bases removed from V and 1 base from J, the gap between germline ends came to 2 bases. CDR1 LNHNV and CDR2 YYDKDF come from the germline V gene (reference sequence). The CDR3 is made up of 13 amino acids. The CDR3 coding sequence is TGTGCCACCAGCAGAGACGGCACAGATACGCAGTATTTT. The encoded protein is CATSRDGTDTQYF.

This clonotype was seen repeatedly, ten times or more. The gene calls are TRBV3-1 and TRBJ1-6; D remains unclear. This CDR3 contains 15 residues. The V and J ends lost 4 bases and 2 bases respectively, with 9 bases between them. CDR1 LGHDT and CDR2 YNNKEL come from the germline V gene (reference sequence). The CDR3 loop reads CASSRGRTYNSPLHF. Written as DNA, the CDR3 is TGTGCCAGCAGCCGAGGTCGGACCTATAATTCACCCCTCCACTTT.

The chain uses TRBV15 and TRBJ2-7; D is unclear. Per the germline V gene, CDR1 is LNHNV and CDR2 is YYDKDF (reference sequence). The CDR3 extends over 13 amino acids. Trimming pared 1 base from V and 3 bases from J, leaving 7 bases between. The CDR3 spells CATSRAGSYEQYF. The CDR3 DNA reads TGTGCCACCAGCAGAGCGGGTAGCTACGAGCAGTACTTC.

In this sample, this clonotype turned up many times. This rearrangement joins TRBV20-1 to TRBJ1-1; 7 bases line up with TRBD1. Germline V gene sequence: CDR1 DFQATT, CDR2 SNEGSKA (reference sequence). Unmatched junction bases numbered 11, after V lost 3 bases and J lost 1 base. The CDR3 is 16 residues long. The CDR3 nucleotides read TGCAGTGCTAGGGGATCCTCAGGGGGGGGGAACACTGAAGCTTTCTTT. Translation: CSARGSSGGGNTEAFF.

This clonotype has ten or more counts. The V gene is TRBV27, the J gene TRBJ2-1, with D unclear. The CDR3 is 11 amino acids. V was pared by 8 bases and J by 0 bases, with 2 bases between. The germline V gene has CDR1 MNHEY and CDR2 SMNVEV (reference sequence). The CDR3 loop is CASYSYNEQFF. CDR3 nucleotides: TGTGCCAGCTACTCCTACAATGAGCAGTTCTTC.

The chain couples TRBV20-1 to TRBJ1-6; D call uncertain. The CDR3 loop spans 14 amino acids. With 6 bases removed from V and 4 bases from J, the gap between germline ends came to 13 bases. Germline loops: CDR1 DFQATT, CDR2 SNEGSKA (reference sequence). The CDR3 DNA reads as TGCAGTGCCCAATCCACGGATTATAATTCACCCCTCCACTTT. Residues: CSAQSTDYNSPLHF.

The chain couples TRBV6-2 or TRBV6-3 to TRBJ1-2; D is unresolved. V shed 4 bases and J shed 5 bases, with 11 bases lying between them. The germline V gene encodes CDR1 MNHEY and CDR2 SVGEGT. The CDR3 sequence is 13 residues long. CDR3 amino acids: CASSWTASYGYTF. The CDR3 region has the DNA TGTGCCAGCAGTTGGACGGCGTCTTATGGCTACACCTTC.

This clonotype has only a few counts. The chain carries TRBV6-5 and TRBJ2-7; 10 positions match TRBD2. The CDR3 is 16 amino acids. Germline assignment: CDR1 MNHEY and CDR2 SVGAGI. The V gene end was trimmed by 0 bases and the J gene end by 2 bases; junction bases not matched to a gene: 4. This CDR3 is CASSYSSLAGAYEQYF. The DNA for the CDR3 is TGTGCCAGCAGTTACTCGAGTCTAGCGGGAGCCTACGAGCAGTACTTC.

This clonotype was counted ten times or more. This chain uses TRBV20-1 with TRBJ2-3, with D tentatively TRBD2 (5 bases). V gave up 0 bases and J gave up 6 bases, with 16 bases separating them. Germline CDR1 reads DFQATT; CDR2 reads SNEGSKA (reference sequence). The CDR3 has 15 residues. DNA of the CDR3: TGCAGTGCTAGAGATCAAGTTAGCGACGGGGATACGCAGTATTTT. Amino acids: CSARDQVSDGDTQYF.

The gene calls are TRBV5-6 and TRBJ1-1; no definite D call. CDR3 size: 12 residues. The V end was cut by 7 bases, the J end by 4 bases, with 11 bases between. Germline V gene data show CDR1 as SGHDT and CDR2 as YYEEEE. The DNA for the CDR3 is TGTGCCAGCGGACGGGCGGTCACTGAAGCTTTCTTT. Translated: CASGRAVTEAFF.

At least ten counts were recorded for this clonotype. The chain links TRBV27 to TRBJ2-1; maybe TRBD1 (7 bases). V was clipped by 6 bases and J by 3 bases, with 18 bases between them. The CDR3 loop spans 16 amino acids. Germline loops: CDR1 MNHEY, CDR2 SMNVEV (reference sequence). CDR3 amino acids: CASSPRFRGDYNEQFF. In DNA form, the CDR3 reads TGTGCCAGCAGCCCCCGGTTCAGGGGGGACTACAATGAGCAGTTCTTC.

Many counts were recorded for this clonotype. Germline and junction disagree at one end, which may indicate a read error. CDR3 coding DNA: TGCGCCAGCAGGTTGGGCTCTCTGAACACTGAAGCTTTCTTT. Translation: CASRLGSLNTEAFF. The chain links TRBV5-1 to TRBJ1-1; D is undetermined. Germline values: CDR1 SGHRS, CDR2 YFSETQ. There are 14 residues in the CDR3.

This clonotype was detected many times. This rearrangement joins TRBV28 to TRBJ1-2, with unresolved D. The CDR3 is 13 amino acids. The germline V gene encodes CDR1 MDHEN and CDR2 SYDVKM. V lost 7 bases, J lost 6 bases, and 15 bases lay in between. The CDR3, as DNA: TGTGCCAGCACCATCCTGGGGAGGGATGGCTACACCTTC. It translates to CASTILGRDGYTF.

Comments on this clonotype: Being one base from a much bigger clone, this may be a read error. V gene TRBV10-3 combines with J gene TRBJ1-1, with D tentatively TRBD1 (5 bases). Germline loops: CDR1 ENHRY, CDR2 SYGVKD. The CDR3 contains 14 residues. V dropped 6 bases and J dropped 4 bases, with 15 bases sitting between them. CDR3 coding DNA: TGTGCCATCAGCGAGCTGGGGGGGGGCACTGAAGCTTTCTTT. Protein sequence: CAISELGGGTEAFF.